This passage covers 8 T cell receptor beta chains from one sample sequenced in a study of blood T cell repertoires in COVID-19. Method: immunoSEQ multiplex PCR; TCRdb's copy keeps in-frame clones and lacks some. The data show about 230,000 clones, approximately 83% seen once. Specimen: peripheral blood. These TCRs come from a woman between 45 and 65 years old with acute or convalescent COVID-19.

The rearrangement links TRBV30 to TRBJ1-6; no firm D call. In germline, CDR1 is GTSNPN, CDR2 SVGIG (reference sequence). The CDR3 sequence is 15 residues long. V was clipped by 2 bases and J by 0 bases, with 8 bases between them. CDR3 nucleotide sequence: TGTGCCTGGAGTCAGGCGAGCTCCTATAATTCACCCCTCCACTTT. Translation gives CAWSQASSYNSPLHF.

The chain combines TRBV4-2 with TRBJ1-5; 10 bases are a match to TRBD1. Germline trimming cut 0 bases from V and 7 bases from J; bases unmatched to any gene: 6. The CDR3 runs to 16 residues. Germline V gene lookup returns CDR1 LGHNA and CDR2 YNFKEQ. The CDR3 is CASSQDGGQGSQPQHF. CDR3 nucleotide sequence: TGTGCCAGCAGCCAAGATGGGGGACAGGGGAGCCAGCCCCAGCATTTT.

The chain carries TRBV6-6 and TRBJ1-5; TRBD1 agrees at 8 bases. Germline CDR1 reads MNHNY; CDR2 reads SVGAGI (reference sequence). The V segment lost 6 bases and the J segment 6 bases; nucleotides outside the gene matches: 7. The CDR3 has 14 residues. The chain's CDR3 is CASSRSGGVQPQHF. The DNA for the CDR3 is TGTGCCAGCAGCCGATCAGGGGGCGTTCAGCCCCAGCATTTT.

This clone was detected only once. The V and J genes are TRBV5-6 and TRBJ1-2, with 8 bases lining up with TRBD1. V lost 1 base to trimming and J lost 5 bases; unmatched junction nucleotides: 10. The CDR3 is 16 residues long. Germline V gene sequence: CDR1 SGHDT, CDR2 YYEEEE. CDR3 sequence reads: CASSLSQGALRYGYTF. The CDR3 region has the DNA TGTGCCAGCAGCTTGAGTCAGGGGGCCCTAAGGTATGGCTACACCTTC.

This clone was detected only a few times. The chain combines TRBV5-6 with TRBJ1-5; D is ambiguous. The CDR3 is made up of 14 amino acids. V lost 4 bases and J 3 bases, leaving 11 bases between the germline ends. The germline gives CDR1 SGHDT, CDR2 YYEEEE. The CDR3 reads CASSVRGTNQPQHF. In nucleotides, the CDR3 is TGTGCCAGCAGCGTCCGGGGTACCAATCAGCCCCAGCATTTT.

The chain couples TRBV7-2 to TRBJ1-5; D may be TRBD1 (5 bases). Trimming took off 5 bases at V and 8 bases at J, with 10 bases between the two ends. Looked up from germline, CDR1 is SGHTA and CDR2 is FQGNSA. The CDR3 loop spans 12 amino acids. CDR3 protein: CASSGGGKPQHF. In DNA, the CDR3 is TGTGCCAGCAGCGGGGGAGGGAAGCCCCAGCATTTT.

The rearrangement uses TRBV15 and TRBJ2-1; TRBD2 matches 9 bases. The CDR3 covers 17 residues. The V segment lost 5 bases and the J segment 0 bases; nucleotides outside the gene matches: 8. In germline, CDR1 is LNHNV, CDR2 YYDKDF (reference sequence). CDR3 DNA: TGTGCCACCAGCCTCGCGGGAGGGCTGAGCTCCTACAATGAGCAGTTCTTC. It codes for CATSLAGGLSSYNEQFF.

This clone is a singleton in its sample. The CDR3 sequence: CASTKQPGANVLTF. CDR3 nucleotide sequence: TGTGCCAGCACTAAACAGCCTGGGGCCAACGTCCTGACTTTC. V is TRBV27 and J is TRBJ2-6; unclear D gene. The germline CDR1 and CDR2 sequences are MNHEY and SMNVEV (reference sequence). The V and J ends lost 7 bases and 2 bases respectively, with 9 bases between them. The CDR3 loop spans 14 amino acids.